The 12 T cell receptor beta chains reported below all come from one sample, sequenced in a study of CD8 T cells in ankylosing spondylitis (dated by TCRdb to about 2017). On the study overall, not on this receptor specifically: A TCR beta motif of several highly homologous amino acid variants appeared characteristic of blood from ankylosing spondylitis patients.

No antigen has been assigned to these receptors. The receptor library was made with 5' RACE. Sequencing instrument: Illumina HiSeq 2500. TCRdb trimmed the raw reads at Q25, called clones with MiXCR and kept productive beta chains. Each entry is one CDR3 protein sequence, shown with its most common DNA and genes. This sample comprises fewer than 650,000 distinct CDR3 sequences, 12% of them detected only once. The top ten clones comprise under 7.5% of the sample. Specimen: blood, either unsorted or a sorted T cell fraction (not recorded which). The receptors were sampled from a male donor with ankylosing spondylitis.

This clonotype was counted only a few times. V usage is TRBV5-1 and J usage is TRBJ2-1; D is ambiguous. The CDR3 covers 15 residues. The V end was cut by 4 bases, the J end by 2 bases, with 13 bases between. Germline V gene lookup returns CDR1 SGHRS and CDR2 YFSETQ. Here the CDR3 reads CASSLTTGTYNEQFF. The CDR3 coding sequence is TGCGCCAGCAGCCTTACGACGGGTACCTACAATGAGCAGTTCTTC.

The J gene is TRBJ1-1, the V gene TRBV10-3; 8 bases map to TRBD1. Losses at the gene ends were 10 bases for V and 5 bases for J; bases not matched to a gene: 6. CDR3 length: 12 amino acids. CDR1 is ENHRY, CDR2 SYGVKD, per germline. DNA for the CDR3: TGTGCCACCCGGACAGGGCGGACTGAAGCTTTCTTT. As protein: CATRTGRTEAFF.

In its sample, this clonotype was seen a few times. V is TRBV5-1 and J is TRBJ2-3; the match to TRBD2 covers 10 bases. The trim removed 10 bases at V and 3 bases at J, leaving 8 bases unmatched. Germline V lookup: CDR1 SGHRS, CDR2 YFSETQ. There are 14 residues in the CDR3. CDR3 region: CASHQGLATDTQYF. DNA of the CDR3: TGCGCCTCACACCAGGGACTAGCGACAGATACGCAGTATTTT.

In regard to this clonotype: A read error may be the cause here, since a much bigger clone is one base away. This chain uses TRBV5-6 with TRBJ2-1; tentatively, D is TRBD1 (5 bases). The CDR3 loop spans 15 amino acids. V shed 4 bases and J shed 0 bases, with 11 bases lying between them. CDR1 and CDR2 (germline): SGHDT, YYEEEE. DNA of the CDR3: TGTGCCAGCAGCGTAGACAGCAACTCCTACAATGAGCAGTTCTTC. Translation: CASSVDSNSYNEQFF.

This clonotype was detected only a few times. The V gene is TRBV6-1, the J gene TRBJ1-6; 9 bases match TRBD1. The ends lost 5 bases at V and 9 bases at J; junction bases unmatched: 11. CDR1 is MNHNS, CDR2 SASEGT, per germline. This CDR3 is 16 amino acids long. CDR3 nucleotide sequence: TGTGCCAGCAGTACGGGGACAGGGTTTTTGCTTTCACCCCTCCACTTT. Its protein product is CASSTGTGFLLSPLHF.

The chain carries TRBV20-1 and TRBJ2-1; D uncertain. Per germline, CDR1 DFQATT and CDR2 SNEGSKA (reference sequence). The CDR3 has 11 residues. V lost 1 base and J lost 13, with 11 bases in between. CDR3 amino acids: CSARASADQFF. In nucleotides, the CDR3 is TGCAGTGCTAGAGCGAGCGCAGATCAGTTCTTC.

This clonotype showed up just a few times. The chain links TRBV11-2 to TRBJ2-3; D ambiguous. This CDR3 is built from 17 residues. From germline, CDR1 is SGHAT and CDR2 FQNNGV. The V end was cut by 1 base, the J end by 6 bases, with 20 bases between. The DNA for the CDR3 is TGTGCCAGCAGCTTAGTTGGCGGTCCACTACCACGGGATACGCAGTATTTT. Its translation: CASSLVGGPLPRDTQYF.

The CDR3 here is CASSNGWIFGSPYEQYF. The CDR3 bases are TGTGCCAGCAGCAACGGGTGGATATTTGGTTCGCCCTACGAGCAGTACTTC. The rearrangement uses TRBV21-1 and TRBJ2-7. TRBV21-1 is given as a pseudogene. The CDR3 has 17 amino acids.

V gene TRBV5-1 combines with J gene TRBJ2-5; D is possibly TRBD1 (5 bases). This CDR3 is built from 15 residues. V lost 6 bases to trimming and J lost 0 bases, with 15 bases between them. Germline loops: CDR1 SGHRS, CDR2 YFSETQ. The chain's CDR3 is CASKGSLGYQETQYF. CDR3 DNA sequence: TGCGCCAGCAAGGGGTCGCTGGGGTACCAAGAGACCCAGTACTTC.

There are a few counts of this clonotype. The CDR3 DNA follows: TGTGCCAGCAGCTTAGCGGGCGCTTCAACCTCCAAAAACATTCAGTACTTC. It is translated as CASSLAGASTSKNIQYF. This chain connects TRBV11-3 to TRBJ2-4; D not resolved. This CDR3 comprises 17 residues. The ends were cut back, 1 base at V and 2 bases at J, with 15 bases in the middle. CDR1 is SGHNT and CDR2 is YENEEA in the germline V gene.

CDR3 region: CASSERGNQPQHF. The CDR3 DNA reads as TGTGCCAGCAGTGAGCGGGGTAATCAGCCCCAGCATTTT. The genes are TRBV2 and TRBJ1-5; no reliable D call. Germline CDR1 and CDR2: SNHLY and FYNNEI. The V gene lost 3 bases and the J gene lost 4 bases, with 7 bases spanning the gap. The CDR3 covers 13 residues.

V and J are TRBV18 and TRBJ2-7; TRBD2 might be the D (5 bases). The V and J ends lost 6 bases and 0 bases respectively, with 15 bases between them. CDR1 and CDR2 (germline): KGHSH, LQKENI. The CDR3 extends over 15 amino acids. CDR3 amino acids: CASSPGPGSSYEQYV. The DNA for the CDR3 is TGTGCCAGCTCCCCCGGCCCTGGGAGCTCCTACGAGCAGTACGTC.